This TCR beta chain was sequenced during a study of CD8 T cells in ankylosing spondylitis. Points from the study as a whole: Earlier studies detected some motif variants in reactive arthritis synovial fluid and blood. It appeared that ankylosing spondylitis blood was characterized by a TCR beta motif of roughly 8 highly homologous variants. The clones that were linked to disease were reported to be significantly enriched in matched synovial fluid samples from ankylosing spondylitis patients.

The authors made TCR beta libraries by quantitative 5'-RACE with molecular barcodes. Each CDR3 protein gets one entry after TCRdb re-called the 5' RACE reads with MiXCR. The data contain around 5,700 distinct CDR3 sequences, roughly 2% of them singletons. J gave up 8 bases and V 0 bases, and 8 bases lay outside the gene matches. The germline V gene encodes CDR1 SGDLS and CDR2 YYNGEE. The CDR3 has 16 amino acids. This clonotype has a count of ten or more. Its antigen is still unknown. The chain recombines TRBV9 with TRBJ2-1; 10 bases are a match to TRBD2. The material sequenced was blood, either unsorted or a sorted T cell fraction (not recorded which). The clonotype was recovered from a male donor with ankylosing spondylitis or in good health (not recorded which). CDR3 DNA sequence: TGTGCCAGCAGCGTAGCGGGACTAGCGTATCACGATGAGCAGTTCTTC. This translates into CASSVAGLAYHDEQFF. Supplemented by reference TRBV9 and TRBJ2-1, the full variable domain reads DSGVTQTPKHLITATGQRVTLRCSPRSGDLSVYWYQQSLDQGLQFLIQYYNGEERAKGNILERFSAQQFPDLHSELNLSSLELGDSALYFCASSVAGLAYHDEQFFGPGTRLTVL.